Following are 30 T cell receptor beta chains from one sample sequenced in a study of blood T cells in healthy people across ages. Primers used in a second PCR of roughly 6 to 12 cycles were a sample-barcoded 5' primer and a J-beta primer mix. TCRdb re-analysed the 5' RACE reads in MiXCR, keeping a single row per CDR3 protein. The repertoire holds roughly 1,800,000 distinct CDR3 sequences, with around 48% as singletons. The sample consisted of blood. Receptors originate from a woman aged 40 to 50 in good health.

The count of this clonotype is one. The gene calls are TRBV5-1 and TRBJ2-1; the match to TRBD2 covers 7 bases. After removal of 6 bases from V and 0 bases from J, the junction contained 9 bases not matched to a gene. Germline CDR1 reads SGHRS; CDR2 reads YFSETQ. The CDR3 length is 16 residues. The CDR3 DNA is TGCGCCAGCACCATTGGGGAGGGTGGCTCCTACAATGAGCAGTTCTTC. Encoded protein: CASTIGEGGSYNEQFF.

To note about this clonotype: An end of the junction does not agree with germline; a read error may underlie this. J is TRBJ2-7 and V is TRBV12-3 or TRBV12-4; TRBD1 or TRBD2 may be the D gene (5 bases each). The length of the CDR3 is 15 residues. CDR3 loop: CASSSRDAVSYELYF. The DNA of the CDR3 is TGTGCCAGCAGTTCCCGGGACGCCGTCTCCTACGAGCTGTACTTC.

A remark on this clonotype: Sequence at one end of the junction differs from germline and may be a read error. The J gene is TRBJ1-2, the V gene TRBV4-1, with D possibly TRBD1 on 6 matching bases. This CDR3 region has 15 residues. Germline CDR1 reads MGHRA; CDR2 reads YSYEKL. The CDR3 spells CAGSQEGGKGTGYTF. CDR3 in DNA: TGCGCCGGCAGCCAAGAGGGGGGTAAAGGGACTGGCTACACCTTC.

This chain connects TRBV12-3 or TRBV12-4 to TRBJ2-5, with 7 bases lining up with TRBD2. This CDR3 spans 15 amino acids. Germline trimming cut 4 bases from V and 2 bases from J; bases unmatched to any gene: 7. CDR3 in DNA: TGTGCCAGCAGTTGGCTTGGGGGAGGGCAAGAGACCCAGTACTTC. It is translated as CASSWLGGGQETQYF.

This clonotype was observed a handful of times. The rearrangement joins TRBV29-1 to TRBJ2-5, with D unclear. The V gene lost 7 bases and the J gene lost 7 bases, with 13 bases spanning the gap. This CDR3 has 11 amino acids. Germline assignment: CDR1 SQVTM and CDR2 ANQGSEA. CDR3 sequence reads: CSGQIEWTQYF. CDR3 coding DNA: TGCAGCGGACAAATTGAGTGGACCCAGTACTTC.

The chain combines TRBV20-1 with TRBJ1-1; no clear D gene. V lost 1 base and J 1 base, leaving 19 bases between the germline ends. This CDR3 region has 17 residues. Germline assignment: CDR1 DFQATT and CDR2 SNEGSKA (reference sequence). The CDR3 loop reads CSARGYSGLTPNTEAFF. The CDR3 nucleotides are TGCAGTGCTAGAGGATATTCGGGCTTGACTCCGAACACTGAAGCTTTCTTT.

This chain uses TRBV29-1 with TRBJ2-3; D is possibly TRBD1 (5 bases). V lost 0 bases and J 11 bases, leaving 18 bases between the germline ends. CDR3 length: 14 residues. Germline V gene sequence: CDR1 SQVTM, CDR2 ANQGSEA. CDR3 sequence reads: CSVEDRATVQGQYF. The CDR3 DNA reads as TGCAGCGTTGAAGATCGGGCGACAGTGCAAGGGCAGTATTTT.

The rearrangement joins TRBV5-1 to TRBJ1-2; D is undetermined. The CDR3 totals 14 residues. The germline gives CDR1 SGHRS, CDR2 YFSETQ. Trimming left V 4 bases short and J 4 bases short, with 14 bases between. The CDR3 DNA reads TGCGCCAGCAGCGTGGGGAGTTACCCCTATGGCTACACCTTC. It encodes CASSVGSYPYGYTF.

This chain uses TRBV7-6 with TRBJ2-5; D uncertain. This CDR3 has 17 amino acids. CDR1 is SGHVS and CDR2 is FNYEAQ in the germline V gene. Between the trimmed V and J ends, which lost 2 bases and 4 bases, there was a span of 20 bases. In nucleotides, the CDR3 is TGTGCCAGCAGCTTACTCTCCGGTATCACTGGGCGAGAGACCCAGTACTTC. Protein: CASSLLSGITGRETQYF.

This clonotype was recorded a few times. This chain uses TRBV7-2 with TRBJ1-2; D not certain. This CDR3 has 14 amino acids. The V gene lost 5 bases and the J gene lost 4 bases, with 14 bases spanning the gap. Germline V CDR1 and CDR2: SGHTA, FQGNSA. CDR3 DNA: TGTGCCAGCAGCAAGAGGGAGTCTAGCTATGGCTACACCTTC. The encoded protein is CASSKRESSYGYTF.

This clonotype was recorded only once. The rearrangement links TRBV7-2 to TRBJ2-2; D may be TRBD2 (6 bases). Germline assignment: CDR1 SGHTA and CDR2 FQGNSA. The CDR3 is 14 amino acids. Trimming took 6 bases from V and 6 from J, leaving 14 bases between them. CDR3 sequence (DNA): TGTGCCAGCAGTTCTAGCGTCGGGCCCGGGGAGCTGTTTTTT. This translates into CASSSSVGPGELFF.

The gene calls are TRBV28 and TRBJ2-7; tentatively, D is TRBD1 (5 bases). TRBJ2-5 explains the end of the DNA better; the J call may be wrong. The CDR3 length is 15 residues. The germline V gene has CDR1 MDHEN and CDR2 SYDVKM. CDR3 residues: CASSSRRQGGETQYF. The CDR3 nucleotides read TGTGCCAGCAGTTCCCGTCGCCAGGGCGGTGAGACCCAGTACTTC.

The chain is built from TRBV6-2 or TRBV6-3 and TRBJ2-7; TRBD2 might be the D (6 bases). TRBJ2-5 matches the DNA end more closely, so the J call is doubtful. From germline, CDR1 is MNHEY and CDR2 SVGEGT. The CDR3 runs to 14 residues. This CDR3 is CASSPGGVVETQYF. The CDR3 DNA sequence: TGTGCCAGCAGTCCCGGGGGAGTAGTGGAGACCCAGTACTTC.

This clonotype was observed a handful of times. The genes are TRBV4-2 and TRBJ2-1; unclear D gene. Trimming removed 3 bases at V and 0 bases at J, with 12 bases between. This CDR3 has 16 amino acids. Per the germline V gene, CDR1 is LGHNA and CDR2 is YNFKEQ. CDR3 loop: CASSHPTASSYNEQFF. CDR3 in DNA: TGTGCCAGCAGCCACCCGACCGCTAGCTCCTACAATGAGCAGTTCTTC.

This clonotype was detected only once. This sequence joins TRBV12-3 or TRBV12-4 and TRBJ2-3, with TRBD2 identical over 8 bases. This CDR3 comprises 15 residues. V was pared by 6 bases and J by 5 bases, with 10 bases of the junction left unmatched. The CDR3 DNA is TGTGCCAGCAGCCCGAATAGCGGGGATGGAGATACGCAGTATTTT. Translation: CASSPNSGDGDTQYF.

This clonotype was observed a handful of times. The chain links TRBV27 to TRBJ2-1; 11 positions match TRBD2. The V gene's germline CDR1 is MNHEY and CDR2 SMNVEV (reference sequence). V gave up 1 base and J gave up 9 bases; unmatched junction bases: 11. The CDR3 length is 17 residues. The DNA for the CDR3 is TGTGCCAGCAGTTTATTAGCGGGGGGGCACGAGCGGCCTGAGCAGTTCTTC. This codes for CASSLLAGGHERPEQFF.

In this sample, this clonotype turned up a few times. The rearrangement joins TRBV7-2 to TRBJ2-5, with TRBD2 matching over 12 bases. Trimming took 2 bases from V and 3 from J; bases not matched to a gene: 7. The CDR3 extends over 17 amino acids. Germline CDR1 and CDR2: SGHTA and FQGNSA. CDR3 sequence: CASSLFASGGEEETQYF. The CDR3, as DNA: TGTGCCAGCAGCTTATTCGCTAGCGGGGGGGAGGAAGAGACCCAGTACTTC.

The chain has TRBV20-1 and TRBJ1-2, with D perhaps matching TRBD1 (5 bases). Trimming removed 6 bases at V and 8 bases at J, with 19 bases between. Germline V gene sequence: CDR1 DFQATT, CDR2 SNEGSKA (reference sequence). The CDR3 runs 13 residues. The CDR3 DNA reads as TGCAGTGCCATTTCGGGACCGCGCCCAGGCTACACCTTC. Translated: CSAISGPRPGYTF.

The V gene is TRBV7-9, the J gene TRBJ2-7, with D possibly matching TRBD2 (7 bases). The DNA matches TRBJ2-5 better at its end, which makes the J call doubtful. Germline assignment: CDR1 SEHNR and CDR2 FQNEAQ (reference sequence). The CDR3 has 14 amino acids. The CDR3 is CASQGGGGQETQYF. Written as DNA, the CDR3 is TGTGCCAGCCAAGGGGGGGGCGGCCAAGAGACCCAGTACTTC.

The chain employs TRBV3-1 and TRBJ2-4; tentative D call: TRBD1 (5 bases). The J call is doubtful: the DNA matches TRBJ2-7 better. This CDR3 comprises 16 residues. Per the germline V gene, CDR1 is LGHDT and CDR2 is YNNKEL (reference sequence). The CDR3 nucleotides read TGTGCCAGCAGCCAAGATACGGCGGCAGGGTATAACGAGCAGTACTTC. Its protein product is CASSQDTAAGYNEQYF.

This clonotype has just a few counts. The chain employs TRBV4-1 and TRBJ2-5, with no clear D. The CDR3 totals 13 residues. Germline V gives CDR1 MGHRA, CDR2 YSYEKL. V lost 2 bases, J lost 7 bases, and 11 bases lay in between. Here the CDR3 reads CASSQPLDPTQYF. CDR3 in DNA: TGCGCCAGCAGCCAACCTTTGGACCCGACCCAGTACTTC.

The sample holds a few counts of this clonotype. The gene calls are TRBV15 and TRBJ2-7, with TRBD1 identical over 9 bases. The last part of the DNA fits TRBJ2-5 better; the J call may be wrong. The CDR3 sequence is 14 residues long. CDR1 is LNHNV and CDR2 is YYDKDF in the germline V gene (reference sequence). The CDR3 loop reads CATTPGQGKKTQYF. CDR3 nucleotide sequence: TGTGCCACCACCCCCGGACAGGGGAAAAAGACCCAGTACTTC.

Note on this clonotype: The junction differs from germline at one of its ends, possibly a read error. The chain links TRBV18 to TRBJ2-3; 9 nucleotides line up with TRBD2. The V gene's germline CDR1 is KGHSH and CDR2 LQKENI. The length of the CDR3 is 14 residues. CDR3 loop: CANSPGLATDTQYF. CDR3 sequence (DNA): TGTGCCAACTCACCAGGACTAGCGACAGATACGCAGTATTTT.

This chain joins TRBV20-1 and TRBJ2-1, with D perhaps being TRBD1 or TRBD2 (5 bases each). The CDR3 covers 13 residues. V shed 0 bases and J shed 8 bases, with 11 bases lying between them. In germline, CDR1 is DFQATT, CDR2 SNEGSKA (reference sequence). The CDR3 reads CSAREGTPDEQFF. For the CDR3, the DNA is TGCAGTGCTAGAGAGGGGACCCCTGATGAGCAGTTCTTC.

V is TRBV5-1 and J is TRBJ2-3; 8 bases map to TRBD2. This CDR3 contains 17 residues. In germline, CDR1 is SGHRS, CDR2 YFSETQ. The V and J ends lost 4 bases and 3 bases, in that order; junction bases with no gene match: 13. The CDR3 is CASSLRSSGASTDTQYF. CDR3 nucleotide sequence: TGCGCCAGCAGCCTTCGGAGTAGCGGGGCGTCGACAGATACGCAGTATTTT.

This clonotype was counted only a few times. This chain links TRBV6-6 with TRBJ2-3; no definite D call. The V and J ends lost 6 bases and 2 bases respectively, with 15 bases between them. Looked up from germline, CDR1 is MNHNY and CDR2 is SVGAGI (reference sequence). The CDR3 extends over 15 amino acids. The CDR3 loop is CASRPLALLTDTQYF. CDR3 bases: TGTGCCAGCAGACCGTTAGCCCTACTCACAGATACGCAGTATTTT.

The DNA for the CDR3 is TGTGCCAGCAGTGATCTTTGGGGGTCACCCCTCCACTTT. Protein sequence: CASSDLWGSPLHF. The chain is built from TRBV25-1 and TRBJ1-6; maybe TRBD1 (5 bases). The germline gives CDR1 MGHDK, CDR2 SYGVNS. This CDR3 is built from 13 residues. Trimming pared 3 bases from V and 10 bases from J, leaving 10 bases between.

This rearrangement joins TRBV11-2 to TRBJ1-2, with 8 bases identical to TRBD1. The CDR3 contains 14 residues. V shed 3 bases, J shed 6 bases, and the junction held 6 bases outside the gene matches. Germline V gene sequence: CDR1 SGHAT, CDR2 FQNNGV. The CDR3 sequence is CASSFHRGSDGYTF. CDR3 nucleotide sequence: TGTGCCAGCAGCTTTCACAGGGGGAGCGATGGCTACACCTTC. Drawing the rest from reference TRBV11-2 and TRBJ1-2, the complete variable domain is EAGVAQSPRYKIIEKRQSVAFWCNPISGHATLYWYQQILGQGPKLLIQFQNNGVVDDSQLPKDRFSAERLKGVDSTLKIQPAKLEDSAVYLCASSFHRGSDGYTFGSGTRLTVV.

There are a few counts of this clonotype. This chain uses TRBV29-1 with TRBJ2-3; 11 bases align to TRBD2. The V gene's germline CDR1 is SQVTM and CDR2 ANQGSEA. The CDR3 consists of 15 residues. Losses at the gene ends were 6 bases for V and 3 bases for J; bases not matched to a gene: 8. The CDR3: CSVTSGGPYTDTQYF. In DNA form, the CDR3 reads TGCAGCGTAACTAGCGGGGGCCCTTATACAGATACGCAGTATTTT.

V usage is TRBV28 and J usage is TRBJ1-2; D unresolved. This CDR3 is 11 amino acids long. The germline V gene has CDR1 MDHEN and CDR2 SYDVKM. With 6 bases removed from V and 10 bases from J, the gap between germline ends came to 12 bases. The CDR3: CASRIRVTYTF. CDR3 DNA: TGTGCCAGCAGGATCCGGGTTACCTACACCTTC.